This TCR beta chain was captured by sequencing in a study of blood T cell repertoires in COVID-19. V lost 7 bases and J lost 1; bases outside the gene matches: 13. Germline V CDR1 and CDR2: SQVTM, ANQGSEA. The CDR3 loop spans 16 amino acids. Per the original data handling: Amplification from reference gene primers served as the basis for estimated nucleated cell counts. Sequencing used immunoSEQ multiplex PCR; TCRdb keeps in-frame clones, though not all of them. Clonal size and the V and J genes are those of that table, whereas D and trimming came from the DNA. The table lists fewer than 30,000 clones, 85% to 90% of them singletons. This clone was counted once.

The sequence derives from a human donor in a cohort sampled during active COVID-19. The sample consisted of peripheral blood. The chain has TRBV29-1 and TRBJ2-1, with 7 positions matching TRBD2. The CDR3 protein is CSASGERGLSYNEQFF. CDR3 in DNA: TGCAGCGCCTCCGGAGAGCGGGGTTTGTCCTACAATGAGCAGTTCTTC.